Listed below are T cell receptor beta chains from one sample, sequenced in a study of T-cell reconstitution after alpha-beta-depleted transplantation in children. TCRdb redid the calling of the PCR reads with MiXCR, one entry per CDR3 protein. This table has approximately 590,000 distinct CDR3 sequences, over 9.5% appearing once. The sample consisted of PBMCs from the stem cell graft donor, taken from the stem cell graft. The receptors originated from a human donor who donated a stem cell graft to a child with acute myeloid leukemia. CDR3s include the opening cysteine and the closing phenylalanine or tryptophan. The D gene is left open where the match is weak. The listing skips clone size in some rows; elsewhere it reads once, few, many or a size class.

V gene,D gene,J gene,clone size,CDR3 DNA,CDR3 protein
TRBV29-1,.,TRBJ2-1,many,TGCAGCGGGGAAGGGGCAGGGCGCTACAATGAGCAGTTCTTC,CSGEGAGRYNEQFF
TRBV20-1,TRBD1,TRBJ1-1,few,TGCAGTGCCAGGGGGGGGTGGGCTTTCTTT,CSARGGWAFF
TRBV24-1,.,TRBJ1-1,many,TGTGCCACGTCTGGAAAGGGGAACACTGAAGCTTTCTTT,CATSGKGNTEAFF
TRBV29-1,.,TRBJ1-6,many,TGCAGCGTCGGTGAATTACAGGGTACACCCCTCCACTTT,CSVGELQGTPLHF
TRBV30,.,TRBJ1-1,many,TGTGCCTGGAGGGGGCGGAGGGCAGGGAACACTGAAGCTTTCTTT,CAWRGRRAGNTEAFF
TRBV7-9,.,TRBJ2-1,many,TGTGCCAGCAGCTTAGTCCCAGGGAGGAATGAGCAGTTCTTC,CASSLVPGRNEQFF
TRBV7-3,.,TRBJ2-2,few,TGTGCCAGCAGCTTCCTGGCCGGGGAGCTGTTTTTT,CASSFLAGELFF
TRBV29-1,.,TRBJ2-7,many,TGCAGCGTCGGCAGAGGGGCGACCGAGCAGTACTTC,CSVGRGATEQYF
TRBV5-1,TRBD1,TRBJ1-2,.,TGCGCCAGCAGCCGTAATGGACAGGGCTTTAACTATGGCTACACCTTC,CASSRNGQGFNYGYTF
TRBV7-9,.,TRBJ2-7,.,TGTGCCAGCAGCCATGGGTCCTCCTACGAGCAGTACTTC,CASSHGSSYEQYF
TRBV10-3,.,TRBJ2-1,few,TGTGCCATCAGTGAATTTCGTCAGGCGCCCTACAATGAGCAGTTCTTC,CAISEFRQAPYNEQFF
TRBV18,.,TRBJ2-7,.,TGTGCCAGCTCACCACTTTTTGGCTACGAGCAGTACTTC,CASSPLFGYEQYF
TRBV10-2,TRBD2,TRBJ2-3,many,TGCGCCAGCAGTCTGAGACTAGCGGCAGATACGCAGTATTTT,CASSLRLAADTQYF
TRBV7-3,.,TRBJ2-1,few,TGTGCCAGCAGCCCCACAGGCACCTACAATGAGCAGTTCTTC,CASSPTGTYNEQFF
TRBV9,TRBD2,TRBJ2-3,many,TGTGCCAGCAGCGTTGGAGCGGGATCAGATACGCAGTATTTT,CASSVGAGSDTQYF
TRBV30,TRBD2,TRBJ2-3,few,TGTGCCAGCGGGAGTAACGCAGATACGCAGTATTTT,CASGSNADTQYF